What follows are 3 T cell receptor beta chains derived from one specimen sequenced in a study of blood T cell repertoires in COVID-19. Assay used: immunoSEQ multiplex PCR; TCRdb lists only in-frame clones, some missing. The sample yields some 150,000 clones, roughly nine tenths seen once. Sequenced: peripheral blood. These TCRs come from a woman aged 55-69 years with active COVID-19.

The chain carries TRBV30 and TRBJ1-1, with 9 nucleotides matching TRBD1. Germline trimming cut 1 base from V and 1 base from J; bases unmatched to any gene: 7. This CDR3 region has 16 residues. CDR1 is GTSNPN and CDR2 is SVGIG in the germline V gene (reference sequence). CDR3 nucleotides: TGTGCCTGGAGTGGCTCCTTACAGGGGGCGAACACTGAAGCTTTCTTT. Amino acid sequence: CAWSGSLQGANTEAFF. The full variable domain, with the rest looked up from reference TRBV30 and TRBJ1-1, is SQTIHQWPATLVQPVGSPLSLECTVEGTSNPNLYWYRQAAGRGLQLLFYSVGIGQISSEVPQNLSASRPQDRQFILSSKKLLLSDSGFYLCAWSGSLQGANTEAFFGQGTRLTVV.

This chain links TRBV27 with TRBJ2-3; D is undetermined. CDR3 length equals 14 residues. Trimming removed 2 bases from V and 1 base from J, with 7 bases in between. The germline gives CDR1 MNHEY, CDR2 SMNVEV (reference sequence). Here the CDR3 DNA reads TGTGCCAGCAGTTTAACCTCAGGCACAGATACGCAGTATTTT. This sequence encodes CASSLTSGTDTQYF.

Here the CDR3 reads CASSQDNFYGYTF. As DNA, the CDR3 is TGTGCCAGCAGCCAAGATAACTTCTATGGCTACACCTTC. V is TRBV14 and J is TRBJ1-2, with unresolved D. This CDR3 comprises 13 residues. V dropped 0 bases and J dropped 4 bases, with 6 bases sitting between them. Germline lookup yields CDR1 SGHDN and CDR2 FVKESK.